The T cell receptor (beta chain) under discussion was sequenced for a study of T cell responses to AZD1222 COVID-19 vaccine. Study-level results: The study identified only five or six AZD1222 recipients as seropositive at baseline. Increases in Spike-specific TCR breadth and depth were seen after two AZD1222 doses. Reportedly, close to half of spike-specific TCRs are directed against unmutated variant regions. The study found vaccine-associated CD4 TCRs spanning spike, dominant at 160-218 and 743-854.

The V gene's germline CDR1 is LGHNA and CDR2 YSLEER. Trimming took 3 bases from V and 5 from J; bases not matched to a gene: 3. CDR3 length: 14 residues. The protocol was immunoSEQ multiplex PCR, while the TCRdb copy is restricted to in-frame clones and leaves out a portion. The data hold more than 100,000 clones, with around 90% observed a single time. In regard to this clone: Its antigen is still unknown.

The chain recombines TRBV4-3 with TRBJ2-1; 8 bases agree with TRBD2. The TCR originated in an adult in good health. The starting material was peripheral blood, obtained on day 0 of AZD1222 vaccination. This CDR3 reads CASSHGRGHNEQFF. The DNA of the CDR3 is TGCGCCAGCAGCCACGGGAGGGGTCACAATGAGCAGTTCTTC.